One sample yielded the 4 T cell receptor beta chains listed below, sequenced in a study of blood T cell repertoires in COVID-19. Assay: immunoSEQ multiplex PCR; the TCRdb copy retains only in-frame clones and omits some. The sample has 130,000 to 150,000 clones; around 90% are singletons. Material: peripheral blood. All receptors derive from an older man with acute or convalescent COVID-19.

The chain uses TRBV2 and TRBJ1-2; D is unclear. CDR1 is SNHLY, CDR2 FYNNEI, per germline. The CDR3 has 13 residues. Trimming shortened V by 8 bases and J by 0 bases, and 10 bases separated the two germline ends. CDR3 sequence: CASSRESNYGYTF. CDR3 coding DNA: TGTGCCAGCTCCCGGGAATCTAACTATGGCTACACCTTC.

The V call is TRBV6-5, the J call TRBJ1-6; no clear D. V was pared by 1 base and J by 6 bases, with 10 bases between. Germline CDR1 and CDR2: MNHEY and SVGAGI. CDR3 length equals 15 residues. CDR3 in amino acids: CASSYFTGSNSPLHF. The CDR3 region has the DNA TGTGCCAGCAGTTACTTCACTGGTTCTAATTCACCCCTCCACTTT.

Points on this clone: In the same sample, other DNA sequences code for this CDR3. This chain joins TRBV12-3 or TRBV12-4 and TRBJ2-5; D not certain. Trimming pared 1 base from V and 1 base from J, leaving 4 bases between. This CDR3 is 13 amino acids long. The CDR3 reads CASSLGLQETQYF. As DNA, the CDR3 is TGTGCCAGCAGTTTAGGGCTCCAAGAGACCCAGTACTTC.

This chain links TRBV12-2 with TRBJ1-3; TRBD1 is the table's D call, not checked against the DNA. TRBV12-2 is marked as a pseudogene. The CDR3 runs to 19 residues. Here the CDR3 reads CASRWRKKGQTCSGNTIYF. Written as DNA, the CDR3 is TGTGCAAGTCGCTGGCGGAAAAAGGGACAGACATGCTCTGGAAACACCATATATTTT.